This passage covers 32 T cell receptor beta chains from one sample sequenced in a study of cytomegalovirus exposure and HLA in healthy donors. This PCR relied on a set of 60 Vbeta primers and 13 Jbeta primers. Libraries were prepared by immunoSEQ multiplex PCR; TCRdb keeps only in-frame clonotypes and omits some of them. The sample yields 100,000 to 150,000 clones, roughly 77% seen once. The specimen was PBMCs. These receptors came from a woman aged 40 to 49 in good health and CMV-seropositive.

This chain connects TRBV7-9 to TRBJ2-7; D is possibly TRBD2 (6 bases). Trimming pared 1 base from V and 1 base from J, leaving 14 bases between. The CDR3 loop spans 16 amino acids. The V gene's germline CDR1 is SEHNR and CDR2 FQNEAQ (reference sequence). The CDR3 sequence: CASSLEGVGLSYEQYF. The CDR3 bases are TGTGCCAGCAGCTTAGAGGGTGTTGGACTATCCTACGAGCAGTACTTC.

This chain uses TRBV10-3 with TRBJ1-3; 7 bases align to TRBD1. CDR3 length: 16 residues. The J segment lost 2 bases and the V segment lost 10 bases, leaving 14 bases of the junction unmatched. CDR1 is ENHRY and CDR2 is SYGVKD in the germline V gene. The CDR3 nucleotides read TGTGCCACCAACACTCGGGGGACAGCCCCTGGAAACACCATATATTTT. It yields the protein CATNTRGTAPGNTIYF.

The V call is TRBV10-3, the J call TRBJ2-7, with 9 bases matching TRBD2. Trimming took 7 bases from V and 5 from J; bases not matched to a gene: 6. Germline-derived CDR1 and CDR2 are ENHRY and SYGVKD. The CDR3 runs 13 residues. Here the CDR3 DNA reads TGTGCCATCAACAGCGGGGGGACCAACGAGCAGTACTTC. This encodes CAINSGGTNEQYF.

This chain connects TRBV6-5 to TRBJ1-4; D ambiguous. CDR3 length: 13 amino acids. CDR1 MNHEY and CDR2 SVGAGI come from the germline V gene. V was shortened by 2 bases and J by 5 bases, with 6 bases between the two germline ends. The CDR3 region has the DNA TGTGCCAGCAGTTACCGGGAGAATGAAAAACTGTTTTTT. It codes for CASSYRENEKLFF.

The chain uses TRBV28 and TRBJ2-7; 8 bases map to TRBD2. Germline V gene lookup returns CDR1 MDHEN and CDR2 SYDVKM. V trimming: 6 bases; J trimming: 0 bases; junction bases outside the gene matches: 1. The CDR3 is made up of 13 amino acids. The CDR3 coding sequence is TGTGCCAGCAGAAGCGGGAGCTCCTACGAGCAGTACTTC. This codes for CASRSGSSYEQYF. Based on the CDR3 plus reference TRBV28 and TRBJ2-7, the full variable domain is DVKVTQSSRYLVKRTGEKVFLECVQDMDHENMFWYRQDPGLGLRLIYFSYDVKMKEKGDIPEGYSVSREKKERFSLILESASTNQTSMYLCASRSGSSYEQYFGPGTRLTVT.

CDR3 region: CASSLGQGRTEAFF. CDR3 bases: TGTGCCAGCAGCTTAGGACAGGGGAGGACTGAAGCTTTCTTT. The chain joins TRBV11-2 to TRBJ1-1; 8 bases agree with TRBD1. This CDR3 comprises 14 residues. Germline V gene lookup returns CDR1 SGHAT and CDR2 FQNNGV. V dropped 1 base and J dropped 5; count of bases not matched to a gene: 3.

This clone appeared once. J is TRBJ2-1 and V is TRBV29-1; 7 bases match TRBD2. This CDR3 has 14 residues. The junction had 9 bases not matched to a gene; V was cut back by 3 bases and J by 7 bases. The germline gives CDR1 SQVTM, CDR2 ANQGSEA. CDR3 nucleotides: TGCAGCGTTGAGGTGGCGGGCGGGGGTAATGAGCAGTTCTTC. The encoded protein is CSVEVAGGGNEQFF.

The J gene is TRBJ2-3, the V gene TRBV27, with D perhaps matching TRBD2 (6 bases). This CDR3 is 17 amino acids long. Germline V CDR1 and CDR2: MNHEY, SMNVEV (reference sequence). Trimming removed 2 bases from V and 2 bases from J, with 17 bases in between. The chain's CDR3 is CASSLNGGTPPTDTQYF. In nucleotides, the CDR3 is TGTGCCAGCAGTTTAAACGGGGGAACCCCCCCCACAGATACGCAGTATTTT.

The CDR3 nucleotides are TGTGCCAGCAGCTTAGATGAGAGCGGGAGTTCCTACAATGAGCAGTTCTTC. It is translated as CASSLDESGSSYNEQFF. This chain uses TRBV7-8 with TRBJ2-1, with 8 nucleotides matching TRBD2. The V segment lost 1 base and the J segment 1 base; nucleotides outside the gene matches: 6. There are 17 residues in the CDR3. Germline V gene sequence: CDR1 SGHVS, CDR2 FQNEAQ.

The genes are TRBV27 and TRBJ1-2; tentatively, D is TRBD1 (5 bases). V was trimmed by 0 bases and J by 6 bases, leaving 5 bases between them. The germline gives CDR1 MNHEY, CDR2 SMNVEV (reference sequence). The CDR3 has 12 residues. The CDR3 sequence is CASSLSGDGYTF. DNA for the CDR3: TGTGCCAGCAGTTTATCAGGGGATGGCTACACCTTC.

The chain links TRBV5-4 to TRBJ2-1; 13 nucleotides match TRBD2. With V trimmed by 1 base and J by 6 bases, 13 bases remained unmatched. Per the germline V gene, CDR1 is SGHNT and CDR2 is YYREEE (reference sequence). The CDR3 is 19 amino acids. CDR3 region: CASSLLSSGLAGDFNEQFF. DNA for the CDR3: TGTGCCAGCAGCTTGTTGTCGTCAGGACTAGCGGGAGACTTCAATGAGCAGTTCTTC.

This chain joins TRBV14 and TRBJ1-6; D not certain. Germline V CDR1 and CDR2: SGHDN, FVKESK. V was pared by 1 base and J by 0 bases, with 7 bases between. This CDR3 contains 16 residues. The CDR3 DNA reads as TGTGCCAGCAGCCAAGCCGGGAGCTCCTATAATTCACCCCTCCACTTT. This sequence encodes CASSQAGSSYNSPLHF.

The rearrangement links TRBV5-4 to TRBJ1-6, with 10 bases matching TRBD1. Unmatched junction bases numbered 7, after V lost 2 bases and J lost 8 bases. Germline-derived CDR1 and CDR2 are SGHNT and YYREEE (reference sequence). The CDR3 extends over 16 amino acids. CDR3 loop: CASSFGDRGRDSPLHF. The CDR3 DNA is TGTGCCAGCAGCTTTGGAGACAGGGGGCGTGATTCACCCCTCCACTTT.

The gene calls are TRBV5-4 and TRBJ1-1, with unresolved D. Trimming pared 1 base from V and 1 base from J, leaving 11 bases between. This CDR3 is 15 amino acids long. Per the germline V gene, CDR1 is SGHNT and CDR2 is YYREEE (reference sequence). CDR3 loop: CASSLLSFGNTEAFF. In nucleotides, the CDR3 is TGTGCCAGCAGCTTGTTGTCCTTCGGGAACACTGAAGCTTTCTTT.

The V call is TRBV2, the J call TRBJ1-1, with D perhaps matching TRBD1 (6 bases). V gave up 5 bases and J gave up 7 bases, with 17 bases separating them. The CDR3 totals 14 residues. From germline, CDR1 is SNHLY and CDR2 FYNNEI. The CDR3 bases are TGTGCCAGCAGTCTTGACAGGCTGTCCGTTGAAGCTTTCTTT. It yields the protein CASSLDRLSVEAFF.

V is TRBV9 and J is TRBJ1-2; D is undetermined. CDR3 length equals 13 residues. Between the trimmed V and J ends, which lost 3 bases and 4 bases, there was a span of 10 bases. Germline CDR1 and CDR2: SGDLS and YYNGEE. The CDR3 loop reads CASSASNSYGYTF. The DNA of the CDR3 is TGTGCCAGCAGCGCGAGCAACAGCTATGGCTACACCTTC.

J is TRBJ2-3 and V is TRBV9, with 8 bases matching TRBD2. Looked up from germline, CDR1 is SGDLS and CDR2 is YYNGEE. This CDR3 has 17 amino acids. V lost 3 bases, J lost 4 bases, and 13 bases stayed unmatched. CDR3 sequence (DNA): TGTGCCAGCAGCGGAACCCTGACGGGGGGGTCAGCAGATACGCAGTATTTT. Encoded protein: CASSGTLTGGSADTQYF.

The V and J genes are TRBV7-9 and TRBJ2-5; D ambiguous. This CDR3 has 14 amino acids. Trimming shortened V by 0 bases and J by 0 bases, and 5 bases separated the two germline ends. From germline, CDR1 is SEHNR and CDR2 FQNEAQ (reference sequence). CDR3 in amino acids: CASSLASYQETQYF. The CDR3 DNA sequence: TGTGCCAGCAGCTTAGCTTCGTACCAAGAGACCCAGTACTTC.

Concerning this clone itself: Sequence at one end of the junction differs from germline and may be a read error. The J gene is TRBJ1-2, the V gene TRBV7-9; 8 bases line up with TRBD1. CDR1 is SEHNR and CDR2 is FQNEAQ in the germline V gene (reference sequence). CDR3 length: 15 amino acids. DNA for the CDR3: TGTTCCAGCAGCGGGACCGGGACAGGATCTTATGGCTACACCTTC. Translation gives CSSSGTGTGSYGYTF. Using reference TRBV7-9 and TRBJ1-2 for the parts outside the CDR3, the full variable domain is DTGVSQNPRHKITKRGQNVTFRCDPISEHNRLYWYRQTLGQGPEFLTYFQNEAQLEKSRLLSDRFSAERPKGSFSTLEIQRTEQGDSAMYLCSSSGTGTGSYGYTFGSGTRLTVV.

The chain carries TRBV7-9 and TRBJ1-1; D remains unclear. CDR1 is SEHNR, CDR2 FQNEAQ, per germline (reference sequence). Trimming cost V 2 bases and J 5 bases, with 6 bases left between them. The CDR3 covers 12 residues. CDR3 sequence reads: CASSLLATEAFF. DNA of the CDR3: TGTGCCAGCAGCTTACTCGCGACTGAAGCTTTCTTT.

The chain links TRBV4-1 to TRBJ1-5; 9 positions match TRBD1. With 2 bases clipped from V and 2 bases from J, the junction kept 10 bases outside the gene matches. The CDR3 contains 18 residues. Germline CDR1 and CDR2: MGHRA and YSYEKL. The CDR3 spells CASSQYTGGGSGNQPQHF. The CDR3 DNA follows: TGCGCCAGCAGCCAATACACAGGGGGCGGTTCGGGCAATCAGCCCCAGCATTTT.

This sequence joins TRBV12-5 and TRBJ1-4; D gene uncertain. The CDR3 loop spans 12 amino acids. The ends were cut back, 5 bases at V and 8 bases at J, with 9 bases in the middle. The V gene's germline CDR1 is LGHNT and CDR2 FRNRAP. CDR3 DNA sequence: TGTGCTAGTGGTCCCTCGGGAGAAAAACTGTTTTTT. The encoded protein is CASGPSGEKLFF. Full variable domain (outside the CDR3, taken from reference TRBV12-5 and TRBJ1-4): DARVTQTPRHKVTEMGQEVTMRCQPILGHNTVFWYRQTMMQGLELLAYFRNRAPLDDSGMPKDRFSAEMPDATLATLKIQPSEPRDSAVYFCASGPSGEKLFFGSGTQLSVL.

The chain couples TRBV27 to TRBJ1-2; 7 nucleotides align to TRBD1. The junction had 8 bases not matched to a gene; V was cut back by 7 bases and J by 3 bases. This CDR3 is 14 amino acids long. Germline assignment: CDR1 MNHEY and CDR2 SMNVEV (reference sequence). CDR3 coding DNA: TGTGCCAGCAAAATCCGGGACAGTCACTATGGCTACACCTTC. The encoded protein is CASKIRDSHYGYTF.

The V and J genes are TRBV28 and TRBJ1-1; 11 bases are shared with TRBD1. This CDR3 has 14 residues. Germline V gene lookup returns CDR1 MDHEN and CDR2 SYDVKM. J gave up 10 bases and V 8 bases, and 12 bases lay outside the gene matches. The DNA for the CDR3 is TGTGCCAGCTTCCTGGACAGGGGGCGAAGTACAGCTTTCTTT. Translation: CASFLDRGRSTAFF.

The chain has TRBV7-3 and TRBJ2-2; D unclear. Trimming removed 5 bases from V and 3 bases from J, with 13 bases in between. There are 15 residues in the CDR3. Per germline, CDR1 SGHTA and CDR2 FQGTGA. The CDR3 is CASSTTPSHTGELFF. CDR3 in DNA: TGTGCCAGCAGCACAACCCCTTCACACACCGGGGAGCTGTTTTTT.

This clone appeared once. The genes are TRBV13 and TRBJ2-2; a weak D match, TRBD1 (5 bases). Trimming left V 5 bases short and J 3 bases short, with 13 bases between. Germline CDR1 reads PRHDT; CDR2 reads FYEKMQ (reference sequence). CDR3 length equals 15 residues. The CDR3 is CASSPRAVYTGELFF. The CDR3 DNA follows: TGTGCCAGCAGCCCCAGGGCTGTGTACACCGGGGAGCTGTTTTTT.

V and J are TRBV6-6 and TRBJ1-1; no firm D call. The V end lost 6 bases, the J end lost 4 bases, and 6 bases lay between the germline ends. The CDR3 contains 11 residues. The germline V gene encodes CDR1 MNHNY and CDR2 SVGAGI (reference sequence). The CDR3 nucleotides are TGTGCCAGCAGCCGGTCCACTGAAGCTTTCTTT. Protein sequence: CASSRSTEAFF.

The rearrangement uses TRBV19 and TRBJ1-1; D gene uncertain. V lost 3 bases and J lost 1, with 6 bases in between. This CDR3 region has 13 residues. Germline CDR1 reads LNHDA; CDR2 reads SQIVND (reference sequence). CDR3 protein: CASSIRENTEAFF. CDR3 in DNA: TGTGCCAGTAGTATTCGGGAGAACACTGAAGCTTTCTTT.

The chain links TRBV5-1 to TRBJ2-1; the D gene is possibly TRBD2 (6 bases). Germline V gene sequence: CDR1 SGHRS, CDR2 YFSETQ. Trimming cost V 4 bases and J 0 bases, with 14 bases left between them. The CDR3 totals 16 residues. CDR3 region: CASSRGGSSSYNEQFF. CDR3 sequence (DNA): TGCGCCAGCAGCAGGGGAGGTTCGAGCTCCTACAATGAGCAGTTCTTC.

The rearrangement joins TRBV29-1 to TRBJ1-2; a possible D gene is TRBD1 (6 bases). The CDR3 totals 15 residues. Germline assignment: CDR1 SQVTM and CDR2 ANQGSEA. V was pared by 2 bases and J by 5 bases, with 18 bases between. The DNA for the CDR3 is TGCAGCGTTGAACGGGGAACAGGGAGGGGTTATGGCTACACCTTC. Translation gives CSVERGTGRGYGYTF.

CDR3 loop: CASSSGLEKLFF. CDR3 sequence (DNA): TGTGCCAGCAGTAGCGGACTTGAAAAACTGTTTTTT. The chain has TRBV7-9 and TRBJ1-4; no firm D call. Trimming stripped 6 bases from V and 7 bases from J, with 9 bases between. The germline gives CDR1 SEHNR, CDR2 FQNEAQ (reference sequence). The CDR3 loop spans 12 amino acids. Complete variable domain (other parts from reference TRBV7-9 and TRBJ1-4): DTGVSQNPRHKITKRGQNVTFRCDPISEHNRLYWYRQTLGQGPEFLTYFQNEAQLEKSRLLSDRFSAERPKGSFSTLEIQRTEQGDSAMYLCASSSGLEKLFFGSGTQLSVL.

This clone occurred once. The chain uses TRBV11-2 and TRBJ2-6, with 10 nucleotides matching TRBD1. From germline, CDR1 is SGHAT and CDR2 FQNNGV. The CDR3 has 17 residues. Trimming at V came to 5 bases and at J to 0 bases, leaving 4 bases not matched to a gene. For the CDR3, the DNA is TGTGCCAGCAGCAGGGACAGGGGTTCCTCTGGGGCCAACGTCCTGACTTTC. It specifies CASSRDRGSSGANVLTF.